This T cell receptor beta chain was retrieved from a study of PD-1 blockade in classical Hodgkin lymphoma. The repertoire was sequenced with immunoSEQ multiplex PCR; TCRdb's copy has only in-frame clones and lacks some. The sample has roughly 35,000 clones, approximately 90% seen once. The V end was cut by 6 bases, the J end by 3 bases, with 13 bases between. The V gene's germline CDR1 is MNHEY and CDR2 SVGAGI. The CDR3 contains 14 residues. Indicated time point: cycle 4 day 1 (C4D1), after less than seven weeks of nivolumab. Each patient relapsed following autologous stem cell transplantation, and prior brentuximab vedotin exposure differed. Purification of CD4+ T cells from thawed PBMCs was achieved by magnetic negative selection. This clone was seen only once.

V and J are TRBV6-5 and TRBJ2-3; perhaps TRBD1 as D (6 bases). The sequenced sample was CD4+ T cells from blood, obtained before the fourth cycle of nivolumab. This receptor was obtained from a human donor with classical Hodgkin lymphoma. CDR3 coding DNA: TGTGCCAGCAGGCCAGGGGATGTGACAGATACGCAGTATTTT. Protein: CASRPGDVTDTQYF.